The rows below give T cell receptor beta chains drawn from one sample of a study of CD8 T cells in Susac syndrome. One entry per CDR3 protein results from TCRdb running MiXCR on the immunoSEQ multiplex PCR reads. The sample lists 100,000 to 150,000 distinct CDR3 sequences; just under 95% were seen once. Material for sequencing was CD8+ T cells from PBMCs. The receptors stem from a human donor with Susac syndrome. The CDR3 runs from the conserved cysteine through the conserved F or W. Fields, in order: V gene, clone size, CDR3 length, J gene, D gene, CDR3 DNA, CDR3 protein. D genes are given only for firm matches. Expanded clones get a size class; other rows say once, few or many, or leave the size out.

>TRBV20-1|-|14|TRBJ2-5|TRBD1
TGCAGACCGACTTGGGGACAGCTTGAAGAGACCCAGTACTTC
CRPTWGQLEETQYF
>TRBV29-1|-|14|TRBJ1-1|-
TGCAGCGTTGACCGGGGCGACATGAACACTGAAGCTTTCTTT
CSVDRGDMNTEAFF
>TRBV30|-|15|TRBJ2-1|-
TGTGCCTGGGAGGGAAACAGGGACCACTACAATGAGCAGTTCTTC
CAWEGNRDHYNEQFF
>TRBV4-1|-|14|TRBJ1-5|-
TGCGCCAGCAGCCAAGGACTGGAGAATCAGCCCCAGCATTTT
CASSQGLENQPQHF
>TRBV5-4|-|15|TRBJ1-2|-
TGTGCCAGCAGCTCCGGGGGGGCTTTCGAGGGTGGCTACACCTTC
CASSSGGAFEGGYTF
>TRBV7-9|-|13|TRBJ1-2|-
TGTGCCAGCAGTCGGGACCCCAACTATGGCTACACCTTC
CASSRDPNYGYTF
>TRBV12-3/TRBV12-4|-|17|TRBJ2-5|-
TGTGCCAGCAGTTTCTTACCCACAGGGGAGGTTGAAGAGACCCAGTACTTC
CASSFLPTGEVEETQYF
>TRBV19|-|10|TRBJ1-2|-
TGTGCCAGTTATCTGGATGGCTACACCTTC
CASYLDGYTF
>TRBV3-1|-|17|TRBJ2-1|TRBD2
TGTGCCAGCAGCCAAGAACTAGCGGTGGACTCCTACAATGAGCAGTTCTTC
CASSQELAVDSYNEQFF
>TRBV28|-|14|TRBJ2-7|-
TGTGCCAGCAGTACCCGGGACCCGAACGACGAGCAGTACTTC
CASSTRDPNDEQYF
>TRBV2|-|16|TRBJ2-3|TRBD2
TGTGCCAGCGGTGTGAAGCTAGCGGATAGCACAGATACGCAGTATTTT
CASGVKLADSTDTQYF
>TRBV11-2|-|14|TRBJ2-7|-
TGTGCCAGCAGCTTAGGTAGAGGGGACTACGAGCAGTACTTC
CASSLGRGDYEQYF
>TRBV7-9|-|14|TRBJ2-5|-
TGTGCCAGCAGCTTAAGGCATGCGGAAGAGACCCAGTACTTC
CASSLRHAEETQYF
>TRBV11-2|-|15|TRBJ2-3|TRBD1
TGTGCCAGCAGCCTAGGGACAGGGTCCGCAGATACGCAGTATTTT
CASSLGTGSADTQYF
>TRBV6-4|once|14|TRBJ2-1|TRBD2
TGTGCCAGCAGTCCCGCGGGAGGGGACAATGAGCAGTTCTTC
CASSPAGGDNEQFF